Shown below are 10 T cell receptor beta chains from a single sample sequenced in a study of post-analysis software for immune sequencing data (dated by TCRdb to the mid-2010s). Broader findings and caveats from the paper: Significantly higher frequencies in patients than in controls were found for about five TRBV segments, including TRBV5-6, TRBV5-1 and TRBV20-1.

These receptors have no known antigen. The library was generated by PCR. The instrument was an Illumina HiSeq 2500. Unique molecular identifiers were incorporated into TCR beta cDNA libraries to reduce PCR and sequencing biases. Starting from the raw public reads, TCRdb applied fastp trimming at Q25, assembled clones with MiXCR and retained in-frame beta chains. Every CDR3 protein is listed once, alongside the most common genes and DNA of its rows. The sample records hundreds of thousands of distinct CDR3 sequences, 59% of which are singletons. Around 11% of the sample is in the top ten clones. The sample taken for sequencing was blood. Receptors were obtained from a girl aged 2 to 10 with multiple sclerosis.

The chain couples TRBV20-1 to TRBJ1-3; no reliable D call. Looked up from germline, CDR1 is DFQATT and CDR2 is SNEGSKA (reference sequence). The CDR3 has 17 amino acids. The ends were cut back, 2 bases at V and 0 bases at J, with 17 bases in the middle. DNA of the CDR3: TGCAGTGCTAGACGGCAGACTCCCGGCTTCTCTGGAAACACCATATATTTT. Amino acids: CSARRQTPGFSGNTIYF.

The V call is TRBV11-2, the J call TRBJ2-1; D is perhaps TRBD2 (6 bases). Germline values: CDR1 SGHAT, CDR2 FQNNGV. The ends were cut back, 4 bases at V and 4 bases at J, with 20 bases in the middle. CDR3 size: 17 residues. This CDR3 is CASSSLGLRDSYNEQFF. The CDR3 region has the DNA TGTGCCAGCAGCTCCCTCGGTTTACGGGACTCATACAATGAGCAGTTCTTC.

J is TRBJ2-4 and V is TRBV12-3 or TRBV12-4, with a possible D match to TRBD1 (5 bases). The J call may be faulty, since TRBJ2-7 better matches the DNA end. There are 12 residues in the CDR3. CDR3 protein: CASSPDTLEQYF. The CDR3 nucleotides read TGTGCCAGCAGTCCGGACACGCTCGAGCAGTACTTC.

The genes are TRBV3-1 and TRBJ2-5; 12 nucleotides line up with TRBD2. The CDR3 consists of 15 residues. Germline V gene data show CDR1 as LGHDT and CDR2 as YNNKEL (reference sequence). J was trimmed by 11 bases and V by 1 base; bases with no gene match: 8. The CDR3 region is CASSQGWTSGNEQYF. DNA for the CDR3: TGTGCCAGCAGCCAAGGGTGGACTAGCGGGAATGAGCAGTACTTC.

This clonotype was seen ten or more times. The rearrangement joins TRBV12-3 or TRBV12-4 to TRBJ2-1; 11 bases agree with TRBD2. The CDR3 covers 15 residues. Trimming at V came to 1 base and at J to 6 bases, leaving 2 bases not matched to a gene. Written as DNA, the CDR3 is TGTGCCAGCAGTTTAGTAGCGGGAGGGCCCAATGAGCAGTTCTTC. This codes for CASSLVAGGPNEQFF.

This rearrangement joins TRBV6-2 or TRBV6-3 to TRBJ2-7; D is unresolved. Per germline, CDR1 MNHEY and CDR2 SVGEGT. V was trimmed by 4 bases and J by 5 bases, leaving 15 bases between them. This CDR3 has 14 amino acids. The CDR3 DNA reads TGTGCCAGCAGTTCCCGCCCCAAGGTAGACGAGCAGTACTTC. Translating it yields CASSSRPKVDEQYF.

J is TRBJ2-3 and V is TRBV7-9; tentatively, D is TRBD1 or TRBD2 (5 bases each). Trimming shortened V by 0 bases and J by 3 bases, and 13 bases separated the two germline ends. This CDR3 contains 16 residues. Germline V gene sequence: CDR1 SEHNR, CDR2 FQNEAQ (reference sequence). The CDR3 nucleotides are TGTGCCAGCAGCTTAGCGGCGTCCGGGACGACAGATACGCAGTATTTT. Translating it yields CASSLAASGTTDTQYF.

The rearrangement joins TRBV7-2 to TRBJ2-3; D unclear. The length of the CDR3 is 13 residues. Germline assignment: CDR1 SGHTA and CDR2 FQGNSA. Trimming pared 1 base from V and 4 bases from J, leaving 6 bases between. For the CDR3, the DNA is TGTGCCAGCAGCTTAGATCTCGCAGATACGCAGTATTTT. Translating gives CASSLDLADTQYF.

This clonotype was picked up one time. The CDR3 is CASSLGVSGSYEQYF. In DNA form, the CDR3 reads TGTGCCAGCAGTCTGGGGGTTAGCGGGAGTTACGAGCAGTACTTC. The chain recombines TRBV3-1 with TRBJ2-5; 9 positions match TRBD2. TRBJ2-7 explains the end of the DNA better; the J call may be wrong. Germline assignment: CDR1 LGHDT and CDR2 YNNKEL (reference sequence). This CDR3 region has 15 residues.

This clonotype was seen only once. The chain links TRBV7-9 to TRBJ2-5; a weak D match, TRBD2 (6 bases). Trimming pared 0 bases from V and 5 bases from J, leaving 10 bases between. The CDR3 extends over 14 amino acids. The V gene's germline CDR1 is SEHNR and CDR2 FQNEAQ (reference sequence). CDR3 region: CASSLAGLRETQYF. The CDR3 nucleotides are TGTGCCAGCAGCTTAGCGGGACTTAGGGAGACCCAGTACTTC.